This is a list of T cell receptor beta chains from one sample in a study of shared T cell receptors in the human thymus. Profiled with immunoSEQ multiplex PCR; TCRdb holds only in-frame clones, not every one. The sample holds hundreds of thousands of clones, about 84% seen once. The sample also formed part of further work on human thymus T cells.

The specimen was thymocytes. The receptors were sampled from a boy in the first two years of life with a congenital heart defect. Each CDR3 is given with its conserved first and last residue. D genes are given only for firm matches. Only part of the rows carry a size: once, few, many, or a class if the clone is expanded.

V	size	D	J	DNA	CDR3
TRBV4-1	-	-	TRBJ2-7	TGCGCCAGCAGCCAAGAACATCCGGAGGGGTGGTCCTACGAGCAGTACTTC	CASSQEHPEGWSYEQYF
TRBV19	few	TRBD1	TRBJ1-1	TGTGCCTGCGCAGGGGGCAGCGGCACTGAAGCTTTCTTT	CACAGGSGTEAFF
TRBV7-9	-	TRBD1	TRBJ2-1	TGTGCCAGCAGCTTCAAACCGACAGGGGAACACAATGAGCAGTTCTTC	CASSFKPTGEHNEQFF
TRBV14	-	TRBD2	TRBJ2-1	TGTGCCAGCAGCCAAGATAGAAAGCGGGAAGGTGAGCAGTTCTTC	CASSQDRKREGEQFF
TRBV5-1	-	TRBD1	TRBJ1-1	TGCGCCAGCGGCGACAGGGAGGAAACTGAAGCTTTCTTT	CASGDREETEAFF
TRBV6-4	-	TRBD1	TRBJ2-1	TGTGCCAGCAGTGACCGCGACAGGGACAATGAGCAGTTCTTC	CASSDRDRDNEQFF
TRBV5-4	-	TRBD1	TRBJ2-4	TGTGCCAGCAGCGAAAACAGGGGTAGCAAAAACATTCAGTACTTC	CASSENRGSKNIQYF
TRBV27	-	TRBD1	TRBJ2-1	TGTGCCAGCAGACCGGACAGGAGCTCCTACAATGAGCAGTTCTTC	CASRPDRSSYNEQFF
TRBV27	-	TRBD1	TRBJ1-2	TGTGCCAGCAGTCCGGGACAGGGCTTGGGCTATGGCTACACCTTC	CASSPGQGLGYGYTF
TRBV28	-	-	TRBJ2-7	TGTGCCAGCAGTTGGGGGGGACAGGAGTACGAGCAGTACTTC	CASSWGGQEYEQYF
TRBV25-1	-	TRBD1	TRBJ2-7	TGTGCCAGCAGTGATCGGGACAGCTACGAGCAGTACTTC	CASSDRDSYEQYF
TRBV30	-	TRBD2	TRBJ2-7	TGTGCCTGGAGGGCAGCGGGAGGAAGCGACGAGCAGTACTTC	CAWRAAGGSDEQYF
TRBV6-1	once	TRBD2	TRBJ2-5	TGTGCCAGCAGCCATCGGGGGGGAGAGACCCAGTACTTC	CASSHRGGETQYF
TRBV28	-	-	TRBJ2-7	TGTGCCACTCTAGGATTCGGCTACGAGCAGTACTTC	CATLGFGYEQYF
TRBV28	-	TRBD2	TRBJ2-1	TGTGCCAGCATCAATCGTCGGACTAGCGCGGATTTCAATGAGCAGTTCTTC	CASINRRTSADFNEQFF
TRBV4-3	-	-	TRBJ2-7	TGCGCCAGCAGCCAAGATTGGCGGGCTTCAACCTACGAGCAGTACTTC	CASSQDWRASTYEQYF
TRBV11-3	-	-	TRBJ2-7	TGTGCCAGCAGATCGACGGGTACCTACGAGCAGTACTTC	CASRSTGTYEQYF
TRBV10-3	-	-	TRBJ2-6	TGTGCCATCAGTGAGTCCCCGACAGCCGGATCTGGGGCCAACGTCCTGACTTTC	CAISESPTAGSGANVLTF
TRBV28	-	TRBD2	TRBJ2-3	TGTGCCAGCAGTCCTTCGACTAGCCCGATTTTGGATACGCAGTATTTT	CASSPSTSPILDTQYF
TRBV10-3	-	TRBD1	TRBJ2-7	TGTGCCATCGGAACCGAACAGGGGGGCTACGAGCAGTACTTC	CAIGTEQGGYEQYF
TRBV5-4	-	TRBD2	TRBJ2-2	TGTGCCAGCAGCCCGGGGACTAGCGGGAGCGGTGGCGGGGAGCTGTTTTTT	CASSPGTSGSGGGELFF
TRBV9	-	-	TRBJ2-2	TGTGCCAGCCGCCAGGGAAACACCGGGGAGCTGTTTTTT	CASRQGNTGELFF
TRBV4-3	-	TRBD2	TRBJ2-4	TGCGCCAGCAGCCAGCTAGCGGTTGGAGCCAAAAACATTCAGTACTTC	CASSQLAVGAKNIQYF
TRBV11-3	-	TRBD2	TRBJ2-1	TGTGCCAGCAGCTTAGCCCCGGCCGTTAGCGGGAGGTCCTCCTACAATGAGCAGTTCTTC	CASSLAPAVSGRSSYNEQFF
TRBV4-3	-	TRBD2	TRBJ2-1	TGCGCCAGCAGCCAAGATACGGGGGGGGAGGTCAACAATGAGCAGTTCTTC	CASSQDTGGEVNNEQFF
TRBV5-1	-	-	TRBJ2-2	TGCGCCAGCAGCTCGACGGGGTGGGCGGGGTACACCGGGGAGCTGTTTTTT	CASSSTGWAGYTGELFF
TRBV5-1	-	TRBD1	TRBJ2-7	TGCGCCAGCAGCAGCCGGGGACAGGAGGAAGGCGAGCAGTACTTC	CASSSRGQEEGEQYF
TRBV5-1	-	-	TRBJ1-3	TGCGCCAGCAGGTCAGGGGAGAAGAAAAACACCATATATTTT	CASRSGEKKNTIYF
TRBV4-3	-	-	TRBJ2-3	TGCGCCAGCAGCCCACCCCCTTGGGCTAGCGCGGGCACAGATACGCAGTATTTT	CASSPPPWASAGTDTQYF
TRBV15	once	-	TRBJ1-1	TGTGCCACCAGCAGAGACGTGGACAACCGGTACACTGAAGCTTTCTTT	CATSRDVDNRYTEAFF
TRBV4-3	-	-	TRBJ1-3	TGCGCCAGCAGCCAAGGGGTAGGGAGCAGAAACACCATATATTTT	CASSQGVGSRNTIYF
TRBV12-5	-	TRBD1	TRBJ2-7	TGTGCTAGTGGTTTGGTACGTGGACAGGGGGCCTACGAGCAGTACTTC	CASGLVRGQGAYEQYF
TRBV30	-	TRBD2	TRBJ2-7	TGTGCCCGGAGGTACGGGAGGCCCTCCTACGAGCAGTACTTC	CARRYGRPSYEQYF
TRBV18	-	TRBD1	TRBJ1-2	TGTGCCAGCTCACCACGGGGACAGTCCTATGGCTACACCTTC	CASSPRGQSYGYTF
TRBV7-9	-	TRBD1	TRBJ1-1	TGTGCCAGCAGCCCTACCCCCCTGACAGGGGACGGAAACGGAACTGAAGCTTTCTTT	CASSPTPLTGDGNGTEAFF
TRBV20-1	few	-	TRBJ1-4	TGCAGTGCTCATGTCGGTGAAAAACTGTTTTTT	CSAHVGEKLFF
TRBV5-4	-	-	TRBJ2-1	TGTGCCAGCAGCTTGGAGGGAGCCCCCAATGAGCAGTTCTTC	CASSLEGAPNEQFF
TRBV10-3	few	TRBD2	TRBJ2-7	TGTGCCATCAGCGGGACTAGCGGGGGGCCCTACGAGCAGTACTTC	CAISGTSGGPYEQYF